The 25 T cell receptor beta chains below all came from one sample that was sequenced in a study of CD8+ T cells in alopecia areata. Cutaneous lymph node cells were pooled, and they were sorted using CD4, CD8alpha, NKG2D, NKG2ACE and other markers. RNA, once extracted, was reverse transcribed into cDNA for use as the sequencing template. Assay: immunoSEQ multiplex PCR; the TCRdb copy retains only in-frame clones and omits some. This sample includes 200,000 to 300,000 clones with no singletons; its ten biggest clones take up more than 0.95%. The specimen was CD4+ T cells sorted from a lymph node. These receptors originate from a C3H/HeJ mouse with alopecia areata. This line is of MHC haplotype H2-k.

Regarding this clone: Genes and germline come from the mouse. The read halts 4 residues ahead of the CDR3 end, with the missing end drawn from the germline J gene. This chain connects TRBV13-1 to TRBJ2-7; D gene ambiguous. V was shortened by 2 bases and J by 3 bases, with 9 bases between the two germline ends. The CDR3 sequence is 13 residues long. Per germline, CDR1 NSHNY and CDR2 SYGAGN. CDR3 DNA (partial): TGTGCCAGCAGTGAGCCAGGATTCTAT. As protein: CASSEPGFY. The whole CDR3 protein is CASSEPGFYEQYF.

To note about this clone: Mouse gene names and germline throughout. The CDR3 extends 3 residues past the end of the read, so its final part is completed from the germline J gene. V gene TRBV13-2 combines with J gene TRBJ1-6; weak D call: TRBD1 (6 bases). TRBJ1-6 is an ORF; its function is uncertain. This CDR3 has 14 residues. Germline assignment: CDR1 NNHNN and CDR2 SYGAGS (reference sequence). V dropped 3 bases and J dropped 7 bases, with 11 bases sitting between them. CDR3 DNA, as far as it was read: TGTGCCAGCGGTGTACAGGGCCCGAATTCGCCC. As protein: CASGVQGPNSP. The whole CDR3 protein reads CASGVQGPNSPLYF.

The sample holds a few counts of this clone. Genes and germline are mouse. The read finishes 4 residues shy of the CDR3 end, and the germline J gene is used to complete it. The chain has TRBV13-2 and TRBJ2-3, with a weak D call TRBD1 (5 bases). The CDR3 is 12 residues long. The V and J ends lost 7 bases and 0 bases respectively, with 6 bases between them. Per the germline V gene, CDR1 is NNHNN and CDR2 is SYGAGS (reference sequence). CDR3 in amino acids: CASRQSAETLYF. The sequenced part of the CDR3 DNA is TGTGCCAGCCGACAGAGTGCAGAA.

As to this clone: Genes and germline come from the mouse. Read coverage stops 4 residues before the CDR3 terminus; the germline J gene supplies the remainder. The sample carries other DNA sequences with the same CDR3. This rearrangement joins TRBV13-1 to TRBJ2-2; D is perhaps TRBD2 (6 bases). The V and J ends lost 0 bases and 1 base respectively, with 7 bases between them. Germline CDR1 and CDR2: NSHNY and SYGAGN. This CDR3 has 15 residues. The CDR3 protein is CASSDAWGNTGQLYF. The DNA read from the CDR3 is TGTGCCAGCAGTGATGCCTGGGGAAACACCGGG.

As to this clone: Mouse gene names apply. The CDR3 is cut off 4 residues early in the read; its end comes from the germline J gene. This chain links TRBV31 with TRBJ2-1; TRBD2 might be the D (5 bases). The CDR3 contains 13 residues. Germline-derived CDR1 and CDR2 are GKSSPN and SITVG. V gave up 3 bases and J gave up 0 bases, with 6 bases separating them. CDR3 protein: CAWRDFNYAEQFF. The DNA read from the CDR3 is TGTGCCTGGAGGGACTTTAACTATGCT.

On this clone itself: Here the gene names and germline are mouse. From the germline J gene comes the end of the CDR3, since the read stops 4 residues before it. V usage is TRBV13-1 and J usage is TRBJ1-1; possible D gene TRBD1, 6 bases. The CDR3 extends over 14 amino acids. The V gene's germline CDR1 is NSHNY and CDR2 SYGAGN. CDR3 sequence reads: CASSDSGGAREVFF. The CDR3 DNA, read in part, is TGTGCCAGCAGTGATTCTGGGGGGGCGCGA.

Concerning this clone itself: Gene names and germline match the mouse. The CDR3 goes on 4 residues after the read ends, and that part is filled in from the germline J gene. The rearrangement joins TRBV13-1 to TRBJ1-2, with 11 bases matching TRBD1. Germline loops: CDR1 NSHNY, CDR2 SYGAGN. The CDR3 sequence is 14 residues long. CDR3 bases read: TGTGCCAGCAGTGATGGGACAGGGGGCCTC. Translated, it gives CASSDGTGGL. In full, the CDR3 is CASSDGTGGLDYTF.

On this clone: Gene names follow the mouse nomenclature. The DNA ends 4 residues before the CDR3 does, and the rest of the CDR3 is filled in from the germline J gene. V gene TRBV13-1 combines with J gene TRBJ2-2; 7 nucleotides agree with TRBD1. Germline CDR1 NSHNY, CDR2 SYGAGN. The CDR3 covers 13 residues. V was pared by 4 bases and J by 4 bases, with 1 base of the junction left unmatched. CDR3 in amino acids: CASSSGGTGQLYF. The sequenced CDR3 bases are TGTGCCAGCAGTTCAGGGGGCACCGGG.

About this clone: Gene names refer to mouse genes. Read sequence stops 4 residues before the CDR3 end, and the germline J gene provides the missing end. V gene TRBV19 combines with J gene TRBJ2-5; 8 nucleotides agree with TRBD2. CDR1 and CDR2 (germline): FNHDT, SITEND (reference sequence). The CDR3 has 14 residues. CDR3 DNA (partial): TGTGCCAGCAGTATAGGGACTGGGCCCGAC. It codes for CASSIGTGPD. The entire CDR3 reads CASSIGTGPDTQYF.

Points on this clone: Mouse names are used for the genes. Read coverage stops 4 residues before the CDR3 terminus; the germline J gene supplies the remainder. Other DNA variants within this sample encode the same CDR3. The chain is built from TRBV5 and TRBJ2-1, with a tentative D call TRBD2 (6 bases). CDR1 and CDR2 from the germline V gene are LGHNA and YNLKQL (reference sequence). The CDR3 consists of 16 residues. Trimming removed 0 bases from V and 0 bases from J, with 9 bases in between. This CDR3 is CASSQDSGGNYAEQFF. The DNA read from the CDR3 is TGTGCCAGCAGCCAAGATTCGGGGGGTAACTATGCT.

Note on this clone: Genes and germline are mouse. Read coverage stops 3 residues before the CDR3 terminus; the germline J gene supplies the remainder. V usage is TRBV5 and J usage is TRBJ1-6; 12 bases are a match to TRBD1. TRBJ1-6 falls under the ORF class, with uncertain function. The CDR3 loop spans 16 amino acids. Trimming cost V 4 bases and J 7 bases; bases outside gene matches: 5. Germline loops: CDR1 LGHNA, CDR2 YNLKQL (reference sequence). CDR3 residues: CASSPGTGGLNSPLYF. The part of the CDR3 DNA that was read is TGTGCCAGCAGCCCCGGGACAGGGGGCTTGAATTCGCCC.

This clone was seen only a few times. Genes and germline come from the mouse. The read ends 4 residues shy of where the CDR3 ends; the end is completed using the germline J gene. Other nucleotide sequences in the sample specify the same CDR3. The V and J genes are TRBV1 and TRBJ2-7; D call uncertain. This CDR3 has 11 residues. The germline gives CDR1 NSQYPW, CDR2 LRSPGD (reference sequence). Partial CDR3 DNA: TGCACCTGCAGTGCGCCTTAT. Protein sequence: CTCSAPY. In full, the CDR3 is CTCSAPYEQYF.

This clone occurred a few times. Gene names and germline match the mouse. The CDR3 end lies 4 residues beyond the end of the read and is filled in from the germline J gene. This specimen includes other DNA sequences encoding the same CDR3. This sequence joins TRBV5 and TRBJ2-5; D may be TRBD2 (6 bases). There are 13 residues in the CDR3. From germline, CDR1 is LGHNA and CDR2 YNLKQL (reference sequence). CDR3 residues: CASSQAGGDTQYF. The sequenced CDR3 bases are TGTGCCAGCAGCCAAGCGGGGGGAGAC.

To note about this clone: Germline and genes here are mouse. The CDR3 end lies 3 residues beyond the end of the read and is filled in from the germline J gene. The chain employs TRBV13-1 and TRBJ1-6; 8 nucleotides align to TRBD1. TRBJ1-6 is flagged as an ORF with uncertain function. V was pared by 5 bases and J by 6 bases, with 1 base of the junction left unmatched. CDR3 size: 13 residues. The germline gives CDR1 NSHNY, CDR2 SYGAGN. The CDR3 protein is CASRTGVNSPLYF. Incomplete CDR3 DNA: TGTGCCAGCAGGACAGGGGTTAATTCGCCC.

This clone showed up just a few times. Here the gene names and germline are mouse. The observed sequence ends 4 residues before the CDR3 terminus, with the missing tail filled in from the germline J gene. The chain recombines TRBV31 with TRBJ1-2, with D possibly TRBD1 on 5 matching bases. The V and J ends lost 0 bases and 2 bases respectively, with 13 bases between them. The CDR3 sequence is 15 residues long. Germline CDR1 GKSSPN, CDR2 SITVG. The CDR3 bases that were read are TGTGCCTGGAGTCTAGGTGGGGGAAGGAACTCC. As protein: CAWSLGGGRNS. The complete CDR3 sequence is CAWSLGGGRNSDYTF.

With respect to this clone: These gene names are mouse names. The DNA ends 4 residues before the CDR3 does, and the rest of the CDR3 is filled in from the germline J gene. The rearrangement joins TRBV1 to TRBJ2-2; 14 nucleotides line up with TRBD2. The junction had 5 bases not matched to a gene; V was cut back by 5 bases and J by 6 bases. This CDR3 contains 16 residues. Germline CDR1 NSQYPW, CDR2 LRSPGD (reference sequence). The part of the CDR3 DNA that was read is TGCACCTGCAGTACTCCGGGACTGGGGGGGCCCGGG. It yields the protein CTCSTPGLGGPG. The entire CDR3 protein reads CTCSTPGLGGPGQLYF.

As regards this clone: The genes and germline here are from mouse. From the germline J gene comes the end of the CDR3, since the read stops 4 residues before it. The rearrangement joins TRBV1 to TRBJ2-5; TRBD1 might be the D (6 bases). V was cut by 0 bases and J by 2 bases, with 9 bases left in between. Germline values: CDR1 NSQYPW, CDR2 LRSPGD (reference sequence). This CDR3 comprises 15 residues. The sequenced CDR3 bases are TGCACCTGCAGTGCAGAAAGGGGGACCCAAGAC. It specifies CTCSAERGTQD. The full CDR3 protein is CTCSAERGTQDTQYF.

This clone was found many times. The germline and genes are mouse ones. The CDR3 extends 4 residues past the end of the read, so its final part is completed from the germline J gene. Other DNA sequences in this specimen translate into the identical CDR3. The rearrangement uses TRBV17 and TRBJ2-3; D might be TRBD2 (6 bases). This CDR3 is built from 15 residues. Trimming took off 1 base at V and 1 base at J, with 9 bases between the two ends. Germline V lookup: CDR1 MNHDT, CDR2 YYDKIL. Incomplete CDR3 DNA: TGTGCTAGCAGTAGAGTGGGGGTGGGTGCAGAA. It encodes CASSRVGVGAE. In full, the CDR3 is CASSRVGVGAETLYF.

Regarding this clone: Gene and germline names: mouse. CDR3 sequence reads: CASGDGGQGSAETLYF. The covered CDR3 bases are TGTGCCAGCGGTGATGGGGGACAGGGAAGTGCAGAA. J is TRBJ2-3 and V is TRBV13-2, with TRBD1 identical over 9 bases. The CDR3 extends 4 residues past the end of the read, so its final part is completed from the germline J gene. CDR3 length: 16 residues. Germline loops: CDR1 NNHNN, CDR2 SYGAGS (reference sequence). The trim removed 0 bases at V and 0 bases at J, leaving 2 bases unmatched.

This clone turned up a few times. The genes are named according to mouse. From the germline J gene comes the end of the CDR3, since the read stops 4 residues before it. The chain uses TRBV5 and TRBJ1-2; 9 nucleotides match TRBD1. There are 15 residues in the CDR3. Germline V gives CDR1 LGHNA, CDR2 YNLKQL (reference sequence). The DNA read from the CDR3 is TGTGCCAGCAGCCAAGAGTGGGGACAGGGATCC. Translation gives CASSQEWGQGS. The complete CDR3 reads CASSQEWGQGSDYTF.

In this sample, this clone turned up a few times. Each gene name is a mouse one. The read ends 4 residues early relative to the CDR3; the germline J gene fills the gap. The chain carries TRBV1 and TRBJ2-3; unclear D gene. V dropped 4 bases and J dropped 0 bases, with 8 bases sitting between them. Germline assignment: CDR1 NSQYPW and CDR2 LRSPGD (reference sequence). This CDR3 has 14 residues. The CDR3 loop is CTCSETTSAETLYF. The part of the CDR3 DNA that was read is TGCACCTGCAGTGAGACAACTAGTGCAGAA.

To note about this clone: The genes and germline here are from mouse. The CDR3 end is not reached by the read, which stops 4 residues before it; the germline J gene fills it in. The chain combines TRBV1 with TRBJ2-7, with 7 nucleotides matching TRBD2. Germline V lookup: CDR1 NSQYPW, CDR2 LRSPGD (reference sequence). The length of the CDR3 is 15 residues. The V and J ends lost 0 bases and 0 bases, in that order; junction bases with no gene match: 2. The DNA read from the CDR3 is TGCACCTGCAGTGCAGATCTGGGGGACTCCTAT. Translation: CTCSADLGDSY. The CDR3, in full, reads CTCSADLGDSYEQYF.

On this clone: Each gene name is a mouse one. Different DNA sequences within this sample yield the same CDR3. Incomplete CDR3 DNA: TGTGCCAGCAGTATCAAGGGGAAC. Protein: CASSIKGN. The whole CDR3 reads CASSIKGNTLYF. The V and J genes are TRBV19 and TRBJ2-4; D possibly corresponds to TRBD1 (5 bases). The DNA ends 4 residues before the CDR3 does, and the rest of the CDR3 is filled in from the germline J gene. The CDR3 totals 12 residues. CDR1 is FNHDT and CDR2 is SITEND in the germline V gene (reference sequence). The variable domain in full, with the rest retrieved from reference TRBV19 and TRBJ2-4, is GGIITQTPKFLIGQEGQKLTLKCQQNFNHDTMYWYRQDSGKGLRLIYYSITENDLQKGDLSEGYDASREKKSSFSLTVTSAQKNEMAVFLCASSIKGNTLYFGAGTRLSVL.

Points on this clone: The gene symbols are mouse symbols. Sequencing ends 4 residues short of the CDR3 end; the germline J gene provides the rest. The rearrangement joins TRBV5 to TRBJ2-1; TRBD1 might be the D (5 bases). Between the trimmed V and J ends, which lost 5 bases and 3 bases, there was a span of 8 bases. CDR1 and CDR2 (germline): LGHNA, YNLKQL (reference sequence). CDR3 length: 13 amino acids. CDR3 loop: CASSRQLYAEQFF. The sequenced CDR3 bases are TGTGCCAGCAGCAGACAGCTCTATGCT.

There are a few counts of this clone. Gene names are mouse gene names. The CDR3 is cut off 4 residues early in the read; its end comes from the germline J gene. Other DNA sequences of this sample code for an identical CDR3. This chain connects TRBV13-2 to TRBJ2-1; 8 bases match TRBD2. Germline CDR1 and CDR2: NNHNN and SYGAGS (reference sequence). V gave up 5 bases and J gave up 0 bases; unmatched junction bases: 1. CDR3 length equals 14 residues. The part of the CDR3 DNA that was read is TGTGCCAGCGGGACTGGGGCTAACTATGCT. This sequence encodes CASGTGANYA. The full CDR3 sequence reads CASGTGANYAEQFF.